Listed here are 30 T cell receptor beta chains from one sample, sequenced in a study of shared clonotypes between healthy human individuals. Only in-frame clones appear in the TCRdb table, and some are missing; sequencing was by immunoSEQ multiplex PCR. There are 2 million or so clones in the sample; about 95% occur only once, and 0.85% to 1.3% lies in the top ten. Naive CD8 cells, CD45RO-negative and positively selected for CCR7, excluded terminally differentiated effector memory CD45RA+ cells. Sequenced material: naive CD8+ T cells sorted from blood. The source is a man between 18 and 35 years old in good health.

V is TRBV30 and J is TRBJ1-5; D gene ambiguous. CDR3 length: 13 amino acids. Deletions cut 0 bases from V and 4 bases from J, with 7 bases between. Germline V gene data show CDR1 as GTSNPN and CDR2 as SVGIG (reference sequence). The CDR3 nucleotides are TGTGCCTGGAGTGTACATCGTAATCAGCCCCAGCATTTT. Protein sequence: CAWSVHRNQPQHF.

The chain is built from TRBV13 and TRBJ2-1, with D possibly being TRBD2 (6 bases). V lost 3 bases, J lost 7 bases, and 10 bases lay in between. Germline loops: CDR1 PRHDT, CDR2 FYEKMQ (reference sequence). CDR3 length: 13 amino acids. CDR3 in amino acids: CASSFGTVNEQFF. The CDR3 DNA reads TGTGCCAGCAGCTTCGGGACTGTGAATGAGCAGTTCTTC. Using reference TRBV13 and TRBJ2-1 for the parts outside the CDR3, the full variable domain is AAGVIQSPRHLIKEKRETATLKCYPIPRHDTVYWYQQGPGQDPQFLISFYEKMQSDKGSIPDRFSAQQFSDYHSELNMSSLELGDSALYFCASSFGTVNEQFFGPGTRLTVL.

This chain connects TRBV28 to TRBJ1-2, with D uncertain. The CDR3 has 17 residues. V lost 5 bases and J 0 bases, leaving 19 bases between the germline ends. Germline V gene data show CDR1 as MDHEN and CDR2 as SYDVKM. For the CDR3, the DNA is TGTGCCAGCAGTGAGTTAGACGTCGGCTTAGCTAACTATGGCTACACCTTC. Translation: CASSELDVGLANYGYTF.

The chain uses TRBV7-9 and TRBJ2-7, with TRBD1 identical over 7 bases. CDR1 is SEHNR and CDR2 is FQNEAQ in the germline V gene (reference sequence). V lost 5 bases, J lost 7 bases, and 5 bases stayed unmatched. This CDR3 is built from 12 residues. The CDR3 region has the DNA TGTGCCAGCAGCACCGGACAGGTGGAGCAGTACTTC. Its protein is CASSTGQVEQYF.

J is TRBJ1-5 and V is TRBV27; a possible D gene is TRBD1 (5 bases). Per the germline V gene, CDR1 is MNHEY and CDR2 is SMNVEV (reference sequence). The CDR3 consists of 15 residues. The V and J ends lost 7 bases and 1 base respectively, with 14 bases between them. The CDR3 sequence: CASKKTGASNQPQHF. The CDR3 nucleotides are TGTGCCAGCAAAAAAACCGGGGCGAGCAATCAGCCCCAGCATTTT.

The V call is TRBV6-1, the J call TRBJ2-7; 7 nucleotides align to TRBD2. Germline V gives CDR1 MNHNS, CDR2 SASEGT. The CDR3 has 12 amino acids. V shed 8 bases and J 2 bases; nucleotides not matched to a gene: 3. The CDR3: CASWEGTYEQYF. The CDR3 DNA reads as TGTGCCAGCTGGGAGGGTACCTACGAGCAGTACTTC.

CDR3: CASSPDRLSNQPQHF. The CDR3 nucleotides read TGTGCCAGCAGCCCCGACAGACTTAGCAATCAGCCCCAGCATTTT. The chain has TRBV28 and TRBJ1-5; possibly TRBD1 for D (5 bases). The ends were cut back, 6 bases at V and 0 bases at J, with 12 bases in the middle. The length of the CDR3 is 15 residues. Germline CDR1 is MDHEN and CDR2 is SYDVKM.

The V gene is TRBV5-6, the J gene TRBJ2-3, with 7 bases matching TRBD1. Per the germline V gene, CDR1 is SGHDT and CDR2 is YYEEEE. CDR3 size: 16 residues. Trimming at V came to 4 bases and at J to 3 bases, leaving 11 bases not matched to a gene. The CDR3 region has the DNA TGTGCCAGCAGCCATAGGGAGAGGGGGCTGACAGATACGCAGTATTTT. This translates into CASSHRERGLTDTQYF. The whole variable domain, remainder taken from reference TRBV5-6 and TRBJ2-3, is DAGVTQSPTHLIKTRGQQVTLRCSPKSGHDTVSWYQQALGQGPQFIFQYYEEEERQRGNFPDRFSGHQFPNYSSELNVNALLLGDSALYLCASSHRERGLTDTQYFGPGTRLTVL.

J is TRBJ2-5 and V is TRBV6-5, with 9 bases aligning to TRBD1. The V gene end was trimmed by 5 bases and the J gene end by 5 bases; junction bases not matched to a gene: 9. Germline-derived CDR1 and CDR2 are MNHEY and SVGAGI. The CDR3 length is 15 residues. CDR3 sequence: CASSPWTGVLETQYF. CDR3 coding DNA: TGTGCCAGCAGTCCCTGGACAGGGGTCTTGGAGACCCAGTACTTC.

As to this clone: This CDR3 is also generated by other DNA sequences in the sample. The DNA for the CDR3 is TGTGCCAGCAGCTTAAGAGGGGGGTATGGCTACACCTTC. Protein sequence: CASSLRGGYGYTF. The chain has TRBV13 and TRBJ1-2, with D possibly being TRBD1 (6 bases). V was trimmed by 2 bases and J by 5 bases, leaving 9 bases between them. This CDR3 has 13 residues. Germline V gene sequence: CDR1 PRHDT, CDR2 FYEKMQ (reference sequence).

The V call is TRBV27, the J call TRBJ2-7; D assignment may be TRBD1 or TRBD2 (7 bases each). CDR3 length: 17 amino acids. CDR1 and CDR2 from the germline V gene are MNHEY and SMNVEV (reference sequence). V was clipped by 2 bases and J by 5 bases, with 22 bases between them. CDR3 nucleotide sequence: TGTGCCAGCAGTTTACTTTGGGGGGGACAGAAAGGTGACGAGCAGTACTTC. Translating gives CASSLLWGGQKGDEQYF.

The rearrangement links TRBV7-8 to TRBJ1-1; D unresolved. The V gene lost 5 bases and the J gene lost 5 bases, with 21 bases spanning the gap. In germline, CDR1 is SGHVS, CDR2 FQNEAQ. There are 16 residues in the CDR3. CDR3: CASSLRYPTATTEAFF. The CDR3, as DNA: TGTGCCAGCAGCCTTAGGTATCCGACTGCGACAACTGAAGCTTTCTTT.

The rearrangement uses TRBV25-1 and TRBJ2-7, with 14 positions matching TRBD2. V trimming: 4 bases; J trimming: 1 base; junction bases outside the gene matches: 0. CDR3 length: 15 amino acids. Germline lookup yields CDR1 MGHDK and CDR2 SYGVNS. The CDR3 reads CASSGTSGRSYEQYF. The CDR3 DNA follows: TGTGCCAGCAGTGGGACTAGCGGGAGGTCCTACGAGCAGTACTTC.

The rearrangement uses TRBV29-1 and TRBJ2-7; 12 bases are a match to TRBD2. CDR1 is SQVTM, CDR2 ANQGSEA, per germline. This CDR3 is 15 amino acids long. With V trimmed by 5 bases and J by 2 bases, 7 bases remained unmatched. This chain's CDR3 is CSVYGTSGPAYEQYF. DNA for the CDR3: TGCAGCGTTTATGGGACTAGCGGGCCCGCCTACGAGCAGTACTTC.

The rearrangement joins TRBV28 to TRBJ1-2, with D perhaps matching TRBD1 (6 bases). There are 14 residues in the CDR3. Germline CDR1 MDHEN, CDR2 SYDVKM. Trimming cost V 5 bases and J 8 bases, with 18 bases left between them. The CDR3 loop is CASSPVRGPLGYTF. As DNA, the CDR3 is TGTGCCAGCAGTCCAGTTCGGGGGCCCCTAGGCTACACCTTC.

This rearrangement joins TRBV4-1 to TRBJ2-4, with unresolved D. CDR1 and CDR2 (germline): MGHRA, YSYEKL. V lost 3 bases and J lost 6, with 9 bases in between. This CDR3 is 13 amino acids long. The DNA for the CDR3 is TGCGCCAGCAGCCATACAAACCCAAACATTCAGTACTTC. Protein sequence: CASSHTNPNIQYF.

The rearrangement uses TRBV21-1 and TRBJ2-7. TRBV21-1 is a recognized pseudogene. The CDR3 length is 13 residues. CDR3 amino acids: CASSKLPPNEQYF. CDR3 nucleotide sequence: TGTGCCAGCAGCAAACTCCCCCCCAACGAGCAGTACTTC.

The chain uses TRBV19 and TRBJ2-7; D is unclear. The length of the CDR3 is 15 residues. V lost 0 bases and J lost 3, with 12 bases in between. Germline lookup yields CDR1 LNHDA and CDR2 SQIVND (reference sequence). The CDR3 sequence: CASSIEVTPGYEQYF. The CDR3 DNA follows: TGTGCCAGTAGTATAGAGGTGACTCCTGGCTACGAGCAGTACTTC.

Regarding this clone: Distinct nucleotide sequences in the sample also encode this CDR3. This sequence joins TRBV4-3 and TRBJ1-5, with TRBD1 identical over 7 bases. The CDR3 sequence is 13 residues long. Germline V lookup: CDR1 LGHNA, CDR2 YSLEER. V lost 1 base and J lost 7; bases outside the gene matches: 1. The CDR3 sequence: CASSQGQGQPQHF. CDR3 in DNA: TGCGCCAGCAGCCAAGGACAGGGCCAGCCCCAGCATTTT.

DNA of the CDR3: TGTGCCAGCAGTTACTATGGGGACAGAGACAATGAGCAGTTCTTC. This translates into CASSYYGDRDNEQFF. The chain employs TRBV6-6 and TRBJ2-1; TRBD1 matches at 7 bases. Unmatched junction bases numbered 5, after V lost 1 base and J lost 5 bases. This CDR3 contains 15 residues. From germline, CDR1 is MNHNY and CDR2 SVGAGI (reference sequence).

J is TRBJ2-2 and V is TRBV30; D gene uncertain. Trimming pared 4 bases from V and 6 bases from J, leaving 9 bases between. CDR1 and CDR2 (germline): GTSNPN, SVGIG (reference sequence). The CDR3 totals 12 residues. The CDR3 nucleotides are TGTGCCTGGAATTGGGGTTCCGGGGAGCTGTTTTTT. Translated, it gives CAWNWGSGELFF.

Of note for this clone: Other DNA sequences of this sample code for an identical CDR3. The chain couples TRBV19 to TRBJ2-7; no reliable D call. The CDR3 consists of 13 residues. V lost 5 bases and J 0 bases, leaving 8 bases between the germline ends. Germline CDR1 is LNHDA and CDR2 is SQIVND (reference sequence). In DNA form, the CDR3 reads TGTGCCAGTAGTTTTGCCAACTCCTACGAGCAGTACTTC. Protein: CASSFANSYEQYF.

The rearrangement uses TRBV10-3 and TRBJ2-7; weak D call: TRBD2 (5 bases). This CDR3 is built from 14 residues. The V and J ends lost 10 bases and 0 bases respectively, with 16 bases between them. CDR1 is ENHRY and CDR2 is SYGVKD in the germline V gene. DNA of the CDR3: TGTGCCACCGCTCACGGTGGGAGCTCCTACGAGCAGTACTTC. This codes for CATAHGGSSYEQYF.

The V and J genes are TRBV6-5 and TRBJ1-2, with D perhaps matching TRBD1 (6 bases). The CDR3 has 14 residues. With 8 bases removed from V and 4 bases from J, the gap between germline ends came to 17 bases. CDR1 is MNHEY and CDR2 is SVGAGI in the germline V gene. The CDR3 region is CASSHFQGSYGYTF. The CDR3, as DNA: TGTGCCAGCTCCCATTTCCAGGGGAGCTATGGCTACACCTTC.

This clone appeared a single time. The sample contains more than one DNA sequence encoding this CDR3. The V gene is TRBV20-1, the J gene TRBJ1-1; a possible D gene is TRBD1 (6 bases). This CDR3 contains 11 residues. The V gene lost 5 bases and the J gene lost 5 bases, with 9 bases spanning the gap. The germline V gene has CDR1 DFQATT and CDR2 SNEGSKA (reference sequence). Here the CDR3 reads CSADRGTEAFF. CDR3 DNA: TGCAGTGCTGATAGGGGGACTGAAGCTTTCTTT.

The chain carries TRBV27 and TRBJ2-1, with 12 bases fitting TRBD2. The V gene end was trimmed by 8 bases and the J gene end by 8 bases; junction bases not matched to a gene: 4. Looked up from germline, CDR1 is MNHEY and CDR2 is SMNVEV (reference sequence). The CDR3 sequence is 13 residues long. This chain's CDR3 is CASQLAGGDEQFF. The CDR3 coding sequence is TGTGCCAGCCAACTAGCGGGAGGCGATGAGCAGTTCTTC.

The chain carries TRBV9 and TRBJ2-7, with a weak D call TRBD2 (5 bases). Germline V gene sequence: CDR1 SGDLS, CDR2 YYNGEE. The CDR3 runs 14 residues. V shed 1 base and J shed 2 bases, with 10 bases lying between them. The CDR3 bases are TGTGCCAGCAGCGTATCGGACTGGCCCTACGAGCAGTACTTC. Translating it yields CASSVSDWPYEQYF.

A word on this clone: This sample includes further DNA sequences coding for the same CDR3. The chain has TRBV5-4 and TRBJ2-3; D is unresolved. The germline V and J ends were trimmed by 3 bases and 5 bases, with 7 bases remaining between them. The CDR3 totals 12 residues. Germline V gene sequence: CDR1 SGHNT, CDR2 YYREEE (reference sequence). This CDR3 reads CASSSLGDTQYF. The CDR3 DNA reads as TGTGCCAGCAGCTCCTTGGGAGATACGCAGTATTTT.

On this clone: The sample carries other DNA sequences with the same CDR3. This chain uses TRBV7-9 with TRBJ1-1; no reliable D call. This CDR3 contains 14 residues. V was cut by 2 bases and J by 1 base, with 8 bases left in between. Germline CDR1 reads SEHNR; CDR2 reads FQNEAQ (reference sequence). The CDR3 sequence is CASSLLEENTEAFF. The CDR3 nucleotides are TGTGCCAGCAGCTTACTGGAGGAGAACACTGAAGCTTTCTTT.

The chain couples TRBV5-1 to TRBJ2-7; TRBD1 matches 10 bases. The trim removed 1 base at V and 7 bases at J, leaving 11 bases unmatched. The CDR3 consists of 16 residues. Germline lookup yields CDR1 SGHRS and CDR2 YFSETQ. CDR3 sequence reads: CASSLRIGQGVWEQYF. CDR3 coding DNA: TGCGCCAGCAGCTTGCGCATAGGACAGGGGGTGTGGGAGCAGTACTTC. The full variable domain, rest sourced from reference TRBV5-1 and TRBJ2-7, is KAGVTQTPRYLIKTRGQQVTLSCSPISGHRSVSWYQQTPGQGLQFLFEYFSETQRNKGNFPGRFSGRQFSNSRSEMNVSTLELGDSALYLCASSLRIGQGVWEQYFGPGTRLTVT.